This TCR beta chain was captured by sequencing in a study of T cells in Graves' hyperthyroidism and ophthalmopathy. Broader study findings: By a 13 V-J model, ophthalmopathy was set apart from stable hyperthyroidism. Model output signaled ophthalmopathy a median 6.5 months ahead of onset.

This clonotype has at least ten counts. Its target is unknown. CDR3 length: 13 amino acids. Trimming removed 10 bases from V and 3 bases from J, with 15 bases in between. Germline V gene lookup returns CDR1 MNHEY and CDR2 SMNVEV (reference sequence). RNA transcripts gave rise to amplified TCR beta CDR3 regions. The HTBI primer set drove a first-round RT-PCR of the TCR CDR3. MiXCR, applied by TCRdb to the multiplex PCR reads, yields one record per CDR3 protein. Among approximately 420,000 distinct CDR3 sequences, 15% were seen once, and the ten largest hold approximately 32%. V and J are TRBV27 and TRBJ1-1; D is possibly TRBD1 (6 bases). The sequence was collected from a woman aged 25-40 years with Graves' hyperthyroidism. Sequencing was carried out using blood. The CDR3 reads CATSLGGDTEAFF. Written as DNA, the CDR3 is TGTGCCACCTCTCTGGGGGGCGACACTGAAGCTTTCTTT.